Given below is one T cell receptor (beta chain) in context. The CDR3 contains 12 residues. The ends were cut back, 6 bases at V and 0 bases at J, with 5 bases in the middle. Germline CDR1 is WSHSY and CDR2 is SAAADI. The sample originates from a study of blood T cell repertoires in COVID-19. Study summary: Sites in the United States, Italy and Spain provided acute and convalescent COVID-19 samples.

As handled by the study authors: The assay estimated nucleated cells by amplifying reference gene primers. Sequencing was performed with immunoSEQ multiplex PCR; in TCRdb, only in-frame clones are kept and a portion is missing. That table supplies the V and J calls and clone size; D and trimming were determined from the DNA. The top ten hold 2.1% of the sample, which has about 100,000 clones, approximately 91% seen once. Sequencing was carried out using peripheral blood. This TCR came from a man aged 50 to 59 with active COVID-19. The chain recombines TRBV10-2 with TRBJ1-1; D call uncertain. The CDR3 reads CASRQMNTEAFF. The CDR3 bases are TGCGCCAGCAGGCAGATGAACACTGAAGCTTTCTTT.